This passage covers 29 T cell receptor beta chains from one sample sequenced in a study of T cells expressing NK-cell markers. From its re-call of the 5' RACE reads, TCRdb lists each CDR3 protein once, without DNA. This repertoire includes 500,000 to 600,000 distinct CDR3 sequences. Sequencing was performed on blood T cells: a sorted CD56 or NKG2C T cell subset, CD4+ or CD8+ T cells, or bulk PBMC T cells (not recorded which). Source of these receptors: a man younger than 35 in good health.

The genes are TRBV12-3 or TRBV12-4 and TRBJ2-2; TCRdb indicates TRBD2, and absent DNA this call remains unverified. This CDR3 has 18 amino acids. The CDR3 protein is CASRPGPGEAGDSGELFF.

The rearrangement uses TRBV4-3 and TRBJ2-7; TCRdb's D call, TRBD2, is unchecked because there is no DNA. CDR3 size: 18 residues. Germline V CDR1 and CDR2: LGHNA, YSLEER. The CDR3 sequence: CASSQESGTSGRAWEQYF.

This sequence joins TRBV6-1 and TRBJ2-7; TCRdb's D call of TRBD2 is untestable without DNA. This CDR3 spans 14 amino acids. In germline, CDR1 is MNHNS, CDR2 SASEGT. The CDR3 sequence: CASSRTGLAGSQYF.

V is TRBV7-6 and J is TRBJ2-1; TCRdb's D call, TRBD1, is unchecked because there is no DNA. In germline, CDR1 is SGHVS, CDR2 FNYEAQ. The CDR3 extends over 13 amino acids. The CDR3 reads CASSLGQDNEQFF.

The chain is built from TRBV27 and TRBJ1-5; TCRdb's D call, TRBD1, is unchecked because there is no DNA. From germline, CDR1 is MNHEY and CDR2 SMNVEV (reference sequence). The CDR3 runs 15 residues. The CDR3 loop is CASRSGSYSNQPQHF.

The V call is TRBV6-1, the J call TRBJ1-2; TCRdb reports TRBD1, a call that lacks DNA to check it against. Per germline, CDR1 MNHNS and CDR2 SASEGT. CDR3 length equals 16 residues. CDR3 sequence reads: CASSEAFAGIRYGYTF.

This chain connects TRBV5-6 to TRBJ2-2. Germline values: CDR1 SGHDT, CDR2 YYEEEE. This CDR3 is 16 amino acids long. CDR3 protein: CASSLIVRLNTGELFF. Using reference TRBV5-6 and TRBJ2-2 for the parts outside the CDR3, the full variable domain is DAGVTQSPTHLIKTRGQQVTLRCSPKSGHDTVSWYQQALGQGPQFIFQYYEEEERQRGNFPDRFSGHQFPNYSSELNVNALLLGDSALYLCASSLIVRLNTGELFFGEGSRLTVL.

This sequence joins TRBV21-1 and TRBJ2-5; the D gene TCRdb calls, TRBD1, cannot be checked with no DNA. TRBV21-1 is tagged as a pseudogene. The CDR3 covers 15 residues. CDR3 protein: CASSKGPAIRGTQYF.

The genes are TRBV4-2 and TRBJ2-7; TCRdb picks TRBD1, but there is no DNA to check that call. The CDR3 is 15 residues long. Looked up from germline, CDR1 is LGHNA and CDR2 is YNFKEQ. This CDR3 reads CASSQEGQGSYEQYF.

CDR3: CASSLALLGSGGANYGYTF. The gene calls are TRBV7-2 and TRBJ1-2. CDR1 is SGHTA, CDR2 FQGNSA, per germline. The CDR3 consists of 19 residues.

The chain carries TRBV11-2 and TRBJ2-5. The CDR3 spans 15 residues. Germline V gives CDR1 SGHAT, CDR2 FQNNGV. CDR3 region: CASSFFHGNLETQYF.

V usage is TRBV2 and J usage is TRBJ2-3; TCRdb returns TRBD2, unconfirmable since there is no DNA. The germline CDR1 and CDR2 sequences are SNHLY and FYNNEI. The CDR3 totals 14 residues. CDR3 sequence: CATPTSGRSDTQYF.

V gene TRBV5-1 combines with J gene TRBJ2-1; without DNA, the TCRdb call of TRBD2 cannot be checked. Germline V lookup: CDR1 SGHRS, CDR2 YFSETQ. The CDR3 consists of 17 residues. CDR3 in amino acids: CASSLGLGAGPYNEQFF.

V is TRBV6-5 and J is TRBJ2-2. Germline lookup yields CDR1 MNHEY and CDR2 SVGAGI. The CDR3 runs to 15 residues. The CDR3 protein is CASSSGRQNTGELFF.

The rearrangement links TRBV27 to TRBJ1-1. Germline assignment: CDR1 MNHEY and CDR2 SMNVEV (reference sequence). The CDR3 has 13 amino acids. Here the CDR3 reads CASSLYRNTEAFF.

The chain joins TRBV24-1 to TRBJ2-4; TCRdb's D call, TRBD1, is unchecked because there is no DNA. Germline CDR1 KGHDR, CDR2 SFDVKD. CDR3 size: 17 residues. The CDR3 spells CATSDSVGTGEGNIQYF.

The V and J genes are TRBV4-2 and TRBJ2-1; as DNA is missing, the TRBD1 call by TCRdb cannot be tested. The CDR3 consists of 17 residues. The germline CDR1 and CDR2 sequences are LGHNA and YNFKEQ. The CDR3 protein is CASSPKGGSLKDNEQFF.

This sequence joins TRBV7-9 and TRBJ2-7; TCRdb gives TRBD1 as the D gene, but with no DNA this cannot be confirmed. The CDR3 length is 14 residues. CDR1 SEHNR and CDR2 FQNEAQ come from the germline V gene (reference sequence). This CDR3 reads CASREGASSYEQYF. The entire variable domain, with the rest obtained from reference TRBV7-9 and TRBJ2-7, is as follows: DTGVSQNPRHKITKRGQNVTFRCDPISEHNRLYWYRQTLGQGPEFLTYFQNEAQLEKSRLLSDRFSAERPKGSFSTLEIQRTEQGDSAMYLCASREGASSYEQYFGPGTRLTVT.

V usage is TRBV29-1 and J usage is TRBJ2-1; TCRdb gives TRBD2 as the D gene, but with no DNA this cannot be confirmed. The CDR3 consists of 17 residues. CDR1 is SQVTM and CDR2 is ANQGSEA in the germline V gene. CDR3 protein: CSVEGASGVSSYNEQFF.

The V call is TRBV24-1, the J call TRBJ2-1; TCRdb reports TRBD2, a call that lacks DNA to check it against. The CDR3 has 12 residues. The germline CDR1 and CDR2 sequences are KGHDR and SFDVKD. CDR3 loop: CATSEPPGLWFF.

The CDR3 spells CATSDPSPGGFNTGELFF. The chain employs TRBV24-1 and TRBJ2-2; TCRdb's assignment of TRBD1 cannot be checked, as there is no DNA. CDR1 is KGHDR, CDR2 SFDVKD, per germline. The CDR3 extends over 18 amino acids.

The chain couples TRBV4-2 to TRBJ2-1. CDR3 length equals 14 residues. CDR1 is LGHNA and CDR2 is YNFKEQ in the germline V gene. The CDR3 here is CASSQLYSYNEQFF.

The chain carries TRBV7-3 and TRBJ2-3; TCRdb returns TRBD1, unconfirmable since there is no DNA. Germline CDR1 is SGHTA and CDR2 is FQGTGA. The CDR3 length is 15 residues. The CDR3 region is CASSLTGQGANTQYF.

This rearrangement joins TRBV14 to TRBJ2-1. This CDR3 comprises 15 residues. CDR1 and CDR2 from the germline V gene are SGHDN and FVKESK. The chain's CDR3 is CASSTRTGPYNEQFF.

The rearrangement joins TRBV15 to TRBJ2-5; TCRdb's D gene call, TRBD1, goes unchecked for lack of DNA. In germline, CDR1 is LNHNV, CDR2 YYDKDF (reference sequence). The CDR3 length is 18 residues. The CDR3 reads CATSRDYRNRGVKETQYF. The full variable domain, with the rest looked up from reference TRBV15 and TRBJ2-5, is DAMVIQNPRYQVTQFGKPVTLSCSQTLNHNVMYWYQQKSSQAPKLLFHYYDKDFNNEADTPDNFQSRRPNTSFCFLDIRSPGLGDTAMYLCATSRDYRNRGVKETQYFGPGTRLLVL.

The V gene is TRBV12-3 or TRBV12-4, the J gene TRBJ2-6; checking the TCRdb D call of TRBD2 is not possible without DNA. This CDR3 region has 16 residues. CDR3: CASTAGQFSGANVLTF.

J is TRBJ2-5 and V is TRBV7-2. Germline V gene data show CDR1 as SGHTA and CDR2 as FQGNSA. The CDR3 sequence is 14 residues long. CDR3: CASSLGSVGETQYF.

The chain carries TRBV27 and TRBJ2-4. This CDR3 is built from 15 residues. Looked up from germline, CDR1 is MNHEY and CDR2 is SMNVEV (reference sequence). CDR3 protein: CASSLSPTAVNIQYF.

The J gene is TRBJ1-5, the V gene TRBV28; the TRBD1 assignment by TCRdb is unverifiable without DNA. CDR1 is MDHEN and CDR2 is SYDVKM in the germline V gene. CDR3 length: 13 amino acids. CDR3 in amino acids: CASSFGAKQPQHF.